One sample yielded the 9 T cell receptor beta chains listed below, sequenced in a study of T cell changes during pregnancy in multiple sclerosis. The data were produced by immunoSEQ multiplex PCR, yet TCRdb's version contains in-frame clones alone and is incomplete. The sample shows around 80,000 clones, approximately 90% of them seen only once. Specimen: peripheral blood, collected before pregnancy. The source is a female donor with multiple sclerosis, enrolled in a pregnancy study.

This clone was seen a few times. The J gene is TRBJ1-5, the V gene TRBV30; possibly TRBD1 for D (5 bases). The CDR3 sequence is 13 residues long. The V end was cut by 2 bases, the J end by 1 base, with 6 bases between. Germline loops: CDR1 GTSNPN, CDR2 SVGIG (reference sequence). The CDR3 loop reads CAWSQGSNQPQHF. The DNA for the CDR3 is TGTGCCTGGAGTCAGGGAAGCAATCAGCCCCAGCATTTT.

The chain links TRBV7-9 to TRBJ2-3, with 11 bases that match TRBD2. The CDR3 loop spans 15 amino acids. The junction had 9 bases not matched to a gene; V was cut back by 7 bases and J by 6 bases. The germline CDR1 and CDR2 sequences are SEHNR and FQNEAQ (reference sequence). The CDR3 DNA sequence: TGTGCCAGCACTCAATTTAGCGGGGGGGCCGATACGCAGTATTTT. It is translated as CASTQFSGGADTQYF.

In this sample, this clone turned up a few times. V gene TRBV30 combines with J gene TRBJ1-2; the D is unclear. The CDR3 sequence is 12 residues long. Germline CDR1 reads GTSNPN; CDR2 reads SVGIG (reference sequence). V was shortened by 1 base and J by 2 bases, with 5 bases between the two germline ends. CDR3 sequence reads: CAWSDKNYGYTF. DNA for the CDR3: TGTGCCTGGAGTGACAAAAACTATGGCTACACCTTC. Full variable domain (outside the CDR3, taken from reference TRBV30 and TRBJ1-2): SQTIHQWPATLVQPVGSPLSLECTVEGTSNPNLYWYRQAAGRGLQLLFYSVGIGQISSEVPQNLSASRPQDRQFILSSKKLLLSDSGFYLCAWSDKNYGYTFGSGTRLTVV.

The chain combines TRBV6-5 with TRBJ1-2; D perhaps matches TRBD1 (5 bases). The CDR3 has 15 residues. V was clipped by 6 bases and J by 0 bases, with 14 bases between them. Germline values: CDR1 MNHEY, CDR2 SVGAGI. CDR3 region: CASSQTETTNYGYTF. The DNA of the CDR3 is TGTGCCAGCAGCCAGACAGAAACTACTAACTATGGCTACACCTTC.

V usage is TRBV6-5 and J usage is TRBJ1-5; 8 bases line up with TRBD1. The V gene end was trimmed by 6 bases and the J gene end by 2 bases; junction bases not matched to a gene: 0. Germline CDR1 reads MNHEY; CDR2 reads SVGAGI. CDR3 length equals 13 residues. CDR3 DNA: TGTGCCAGCAGGGGACAGGGCAATCAGCCCCAGCATTTT. Protein product: CASRGQGNQPQHF.

The chain carries TRBV19 and TRBJ2-7; 8 positions agree with TRBD1. Germline V lookup: CDR1 LNHDA, CDR2 SQIVND (reference sequence). V shed 6 bases, J shed 2 bases, and the junction held 12 bases outside the gene matches. This CDR3 is 16 amino acids long. The DNA of the CDR3 is TGTGCCAGTAGGAAATCGGCGACAGGGGTCCCCTACGAGCAGTACTTC. Its protein is CASRKSATGVPYEQYF.

V usage is TRBV18 and J usage is TRBJ2-1; D may be TRBD1 (5 bases). Trimming cost V 5 bases and J 3 bases, with 20 bases left between them. The CDR3 contains 17 residues. Looked up from germline, CDR1 is KGHSH and CDR2 is LQKENI. The DNA for the CDR3 is TGTGCCAGCTCATCACGCGTCAGGACATCTAACTACAATGAGCAGTTCTTC. This encodes CASSSRVRTSNYNEQFF.

This rearrangement joins TRBV7-9 to TRBJ1-1; D unresolved. With 5 bases removed from V and 5 bases from J, the gap between germline ends came to 9 bases. CDR1 and CDR2 from the germline V gene are SEHNR and FQNEAQ (reference sequence). This CDR3 has 12 amino acids. This CDR3 is CASSPSGTEAFF. The CDR3 coding sequence is TGTGCCAGCAGCCCGTCCGGTACTGAAGCTTTCTTT.

This clone was recorded only once. The chain uses TRBV29-1 and TRBJ2-6; TRBD1 matches at 9 bases. Germline CDR1 reads SQVTM; CDR2 reads ANQGSEA. The CDR3 has 16 residues. Trimming at V came to 4 bases and at J to 0 bases, leaving 4 bases not matched to a gene. The CDR3 region is CSVGGTGFSGANVLTF. DNA of the CDR3: TGCAGCGTTGGGGGGACAGGGTTCTCTGGGGCCAACGTCCTGACTTTC.